The source of this TCR beta chain is a study of T cell responses to AZD1222 COVID-19 vaccine. Assay used: immunoSEQ multiplex PCR; TCRdb lists only in-frame clones, some missing. This sample has 75,000 to 100,000 clones, with about nine tenths found just once. Study conclusions and caveats: It was only after the peak T cell response that any repertoires were sampled.

The CDR3 sequence is 17 residues long. The germline CDR1 and CDR2 sequences are SNHLY and FYNNEI. Losses at the gene ends were 6 bases for V and 4 bases for J; bases not matched to a gene: 8. Points on this clone: Its specificity is not known.

This chain connects TRBV2 to TRBJ2-2; 13 positions match TRBD2. The sequence came from an adult in good health. Here the sequenced sample was peripheral blood, taken on day 0 of AZD1222 vaccination. CDR3 bases: TGTGCCAGCAGCGTTATCGGACTAGCGGGGGCCACCGGGGAGCTGTTTTTT. It translates to CASSVIGLAGATGELFF.